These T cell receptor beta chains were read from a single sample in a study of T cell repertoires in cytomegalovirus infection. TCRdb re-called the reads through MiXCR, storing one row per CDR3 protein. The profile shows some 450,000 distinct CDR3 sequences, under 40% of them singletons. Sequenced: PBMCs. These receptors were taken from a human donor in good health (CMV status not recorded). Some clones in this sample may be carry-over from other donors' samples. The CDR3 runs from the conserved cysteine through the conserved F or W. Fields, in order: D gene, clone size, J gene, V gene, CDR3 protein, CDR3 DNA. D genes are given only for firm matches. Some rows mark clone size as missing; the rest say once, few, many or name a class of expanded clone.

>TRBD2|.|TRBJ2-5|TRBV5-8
CASSFILQRGDQETQYF
TGTGCCAGCAGCTTCATCCTGCAGCGGGGGGACCAAGAGACCCAGTACTTC
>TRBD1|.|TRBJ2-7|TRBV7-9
CASSLVPGQINEQYF
TGTGCCAGCAGCTTAGTTCCGGGACAGATCAACGAGCAGTACTTC
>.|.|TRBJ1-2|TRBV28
CASSFQQPYVYTF
TGTGCCAGCAGTTTCCAACAGCCCTATGTCTACACCTTC
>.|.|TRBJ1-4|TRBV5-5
CASSLGGGGEKLFF
TGTGCCAGCAGCTTAGGCGGGGGCGGCGAAAAACTGTTTTTT
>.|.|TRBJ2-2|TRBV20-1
CSAIPGTQNTGELFF
TGCAGTGCCATTCCCGGGACACAGAACACCGGGGAGCTGTTTTTT
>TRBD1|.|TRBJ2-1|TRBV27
CASSTDRVHNEQFF
TGTGCCAGCAGTACTGACAGGGTCCACAATGAGCAGTTCTTC
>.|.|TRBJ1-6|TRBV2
CASSERRWILHF
TGTGCCAGCAGTGAGAGACGGTGGATCCTCCACTTT
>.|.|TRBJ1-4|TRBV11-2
CASSNAARVEEKLFF
TGTGCCAGCAGTAACGCGGCCAGGGTTGAGGAAAAACTGTTTTTT
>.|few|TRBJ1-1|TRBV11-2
CASSRYGDGEAFF
TGTGCCAGCAGCCGTTACGGGGACGGTGAAGCTTTCTTT
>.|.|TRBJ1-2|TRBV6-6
CASSYSNLWDYGYTF
TGTGCCAGCAGTTACTCGAACCTCTGGGACTATGGCTACACCTTC
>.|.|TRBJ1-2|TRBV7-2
CASILLGGDYGYTF
TGTGCCAGCATTCTTCTGGGGGGCGACTATGGCTACACCTTC
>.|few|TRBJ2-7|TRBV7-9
CASSLASGDEQYF
TGTGCCAGCAGCTTAGCTTCGGGAGACGAGCAGTACTTC
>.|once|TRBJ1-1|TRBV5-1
CASSSILGRAAFF
TGCGCCAGCAGTTCCATCCTCGGGAGGGCGGCTTTCTTT
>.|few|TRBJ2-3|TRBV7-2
CASSPQGGGITDTQYF
TGTGCCAGCAGCCCTCAGGGGGGGGGTATCACAGATACGCAGTATTTT
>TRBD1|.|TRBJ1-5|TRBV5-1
CASSLATGGDQPQHF
TGCGCCAGCAGCTTGGCGACAGGGGGTGATCAGCCCCAGCATTTT
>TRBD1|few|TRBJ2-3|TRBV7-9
CAISTGTGGTDTQYF
TGTGCCATCTCCACCGGGACAGGGGGTACAGATACGCAGTATTTT
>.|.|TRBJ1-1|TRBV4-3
CASSQGRGMNTEAFF
TGCGCCAGCAGCCAAGGCAGGGGAATGAACACTGAAGCTTTCTTT
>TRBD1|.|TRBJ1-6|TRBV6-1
CASSERPGGDRSPLHF
TGTGCCAGCAGTGAAAGGCCAGGGGGCGATCGATCACCCCTCCACTTT
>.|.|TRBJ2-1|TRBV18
CASSPVAVGISGNEQFF
TGTGCCAGCTCACCGGTGGCTGTGGGGATCAGCGGGAATGAGCAGTTCTTC
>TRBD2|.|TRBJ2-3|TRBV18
CASSPPTGGHQDTQYF
TGTGCCAGCTCACCACCGACGGGGGGGCATCAAGATACGCAGTATTTT
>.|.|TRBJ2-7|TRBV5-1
CASSLSPPSYEQYF
TGCGCCAGCAGCTTGAGTCCACCTTCCTACGAGCAGTACTTC
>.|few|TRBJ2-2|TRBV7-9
CASSHPNTGPANTGELFF
TGTGCCAGCAGTCACCCCAATACCGGTCCTGCGAACACCGGGGAGCTGTTTTTT
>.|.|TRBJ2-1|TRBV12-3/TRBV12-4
CASSFGSNEQFF
TGTGCCAGCAGTTTCGGCAGTAATGAGCAGTTCTTC
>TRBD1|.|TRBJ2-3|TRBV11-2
CASSFIGTVGPYTDTQYF
TGTGCCAGCAGCTTCATAGGGACAGTGGGCCCCTACACCGATACGCAGTATTTT
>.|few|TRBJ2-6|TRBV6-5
CASSYYGTFSSGANVLTF
TGTGCCAGCAGTTACTACGGGACTTTCAGCTCTGGGGCCAACGTCCTGACTTTC
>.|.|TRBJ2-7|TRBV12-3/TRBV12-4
CASGPSLYEQYF
TGTGCCAGCGGACCATCTCTCTACGAGCAGTACTTC
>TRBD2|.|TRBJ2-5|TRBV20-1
CSAFSGGALGTQYF
TGCAGTGCTTTCAGCGGGGGGGCCTTGGGGACCCAGTACTTC
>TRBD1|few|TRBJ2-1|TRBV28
CASSLSLWDRGNNEQFF
TGTGCCAGCAGTTTAAGTCTCTGGGACAGGGGTAACAATGAGCAGTTCTTC
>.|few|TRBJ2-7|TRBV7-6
CASSVAGASSYEQYF
TGTGCCAGCTCGGTGGCGGGGGCAAGTTCCTACGAGCAGTACTTC
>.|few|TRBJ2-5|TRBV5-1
CASSLGGQEETQYF
TGCGCCAGCAGCTTGGGGGGACAAGAAGAGACCCAGTACTTC
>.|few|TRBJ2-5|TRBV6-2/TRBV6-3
CASNYVGARRETQYF
TGTGCCAGCAATTACGTGGGGGCTAGACGGGAGACCCAGTACTTC
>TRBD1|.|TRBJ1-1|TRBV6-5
CASSQSRGLYTEAFF
TGTGCCAGCAGTCAGAGCAGGGGGCTTTACACTGAAGCTTTCTTT
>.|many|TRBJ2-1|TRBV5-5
CASSLVRNNEQFF
TGTGCCAGCAGCTTGGTCAGGAACAATGAGCAGTTCTTC
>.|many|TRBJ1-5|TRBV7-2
CASSPRITGSNQPQHF
TGTGCCAGCAGCCCACGGATAACAGGGAGCAATCAGCCCCAGCATTTT
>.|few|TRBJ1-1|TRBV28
CASSETREAFF
TGTGCCAGCAGCGAGACACGTGAAGCTTTCTTT
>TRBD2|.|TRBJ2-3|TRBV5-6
CASSFGGGARDTQYF
TGTGCCAGCAGCTTCGGCGGGGGGGCTCGAGATACGCAGTATTTT
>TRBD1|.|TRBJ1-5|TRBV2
CASSDHRGEGQSQHF
TGTGCCAGCAGTGACCACAGGGGCGAGGGGCAGTCCCAGCATTTT
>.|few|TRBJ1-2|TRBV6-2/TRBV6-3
CASSQKPNYGYTF
TGTGCCAGCAGCCAAAAACCTAACTATGGCTACACCTTC
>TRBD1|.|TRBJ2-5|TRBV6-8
CASSYLGGQGETQYF
TGTGCCAGCAGTTACTTAGGAGGACAGGGCGAGACCCAGTACTTC
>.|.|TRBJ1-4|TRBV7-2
CASSLVGAGVNEKLFF
TGTGCCAGCAGCTTAGTTGGGGCAGGGGTTAATGAAAAACTGTTTTTT
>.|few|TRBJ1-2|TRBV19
CASSPTGWTDPGYTF
TGTGCCAGTAGCCCCACGGGGTGGACAGATCCTGGCTACACCTTC
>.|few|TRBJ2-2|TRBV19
CASSHRGGTGELFF
TGTGCCAGTAGTCACAGGGGTGGGACTGGGGAGCTGTTTTTT
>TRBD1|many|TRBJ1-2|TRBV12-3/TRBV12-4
CASRPQGPYGYTF
TGTGCCAGCAGGCCACAGGGGCCCTATGGCTACACCTTC
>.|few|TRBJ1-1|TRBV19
CASSIYPGGGTEAFF
TGTGCCAGTAGTATTTATCCGGGGGGTGGCACTGAAGCTTTCTTT
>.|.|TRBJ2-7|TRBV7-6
CASSLGGPGFYEQYF
TGTGCCAGCAGCTTAGGAGGGCCCGGATTTTACGAGCAGTACTTC
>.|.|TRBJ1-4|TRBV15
CATSRDHAQATNEKLFF
TGTGCCACCAGCAGAGATCACGCGCAGGCAACTAATGAAAAACTGTTTTTT
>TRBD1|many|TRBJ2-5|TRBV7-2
CASSPPDRGETQYF
TGTGCCAGCAGCCCCCCGGACAGGGGTGAGACCCAGTACTTC
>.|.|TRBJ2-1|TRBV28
CASSPYYTEKFF
TGTGCCAGCAGCCCCTATTACACTGAGAAGTTCTTC
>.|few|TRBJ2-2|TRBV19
CASSRDRAGRAGELFF
TGTGCCAGTAGTAGGGATAGGGCAGGGCGTGCCGGGGAGCTGTTTTTT
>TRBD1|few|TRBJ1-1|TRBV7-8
CASSSSRTGDDTEAFF
TGTGCCAGCAGCTCCTCCCGAACAGGGGATGACACTGAAGCTTTCTTT